This TCR beta chain comes out of a study of identical twins. Via MiXCR, TCRdb re-called the 5' RACE reads, giving one row per CDR3 protein. This table has hundreds of thousands of distinct CDR3 sequences, more than 20% appearing once. Points from the study as a whole: In zero-insertion analyses, partial confounding could arise from invariant MAIT and iNKT cells. Researchers reported weaker excess twin sharing in beta out-of-frame sequences. Abundant beta clonotypes from cord blood bore fewer insertions; memory repertoires lacked this pattern.

Concerning this clonotype itself: The antigen is undetermined.

The length of the CDR3 is 16 residues. Germline V gives CDR1 KGHDR, CDR2 SFDVKD. The V end was cut by 3 bases, the J end by 0 bases, with 8 bases between. These sequences were also reported in another study, on yellow fever vaccine responses in identical twins.

The TCR sequence derives from a young woman in good health. Sequencing was performed on CD4+ T cells sorted from blood. The J gene is TRBJ2-6, the V gene TRBV24-1; no clear D. The CDR3 loop is CATSDPGASGANVLTF. Written as DNA, the CDR3 is TGTGCCACCAGTGATCCCGGCGCCTCTGGGGCCAACGTCCTGACTTTC.